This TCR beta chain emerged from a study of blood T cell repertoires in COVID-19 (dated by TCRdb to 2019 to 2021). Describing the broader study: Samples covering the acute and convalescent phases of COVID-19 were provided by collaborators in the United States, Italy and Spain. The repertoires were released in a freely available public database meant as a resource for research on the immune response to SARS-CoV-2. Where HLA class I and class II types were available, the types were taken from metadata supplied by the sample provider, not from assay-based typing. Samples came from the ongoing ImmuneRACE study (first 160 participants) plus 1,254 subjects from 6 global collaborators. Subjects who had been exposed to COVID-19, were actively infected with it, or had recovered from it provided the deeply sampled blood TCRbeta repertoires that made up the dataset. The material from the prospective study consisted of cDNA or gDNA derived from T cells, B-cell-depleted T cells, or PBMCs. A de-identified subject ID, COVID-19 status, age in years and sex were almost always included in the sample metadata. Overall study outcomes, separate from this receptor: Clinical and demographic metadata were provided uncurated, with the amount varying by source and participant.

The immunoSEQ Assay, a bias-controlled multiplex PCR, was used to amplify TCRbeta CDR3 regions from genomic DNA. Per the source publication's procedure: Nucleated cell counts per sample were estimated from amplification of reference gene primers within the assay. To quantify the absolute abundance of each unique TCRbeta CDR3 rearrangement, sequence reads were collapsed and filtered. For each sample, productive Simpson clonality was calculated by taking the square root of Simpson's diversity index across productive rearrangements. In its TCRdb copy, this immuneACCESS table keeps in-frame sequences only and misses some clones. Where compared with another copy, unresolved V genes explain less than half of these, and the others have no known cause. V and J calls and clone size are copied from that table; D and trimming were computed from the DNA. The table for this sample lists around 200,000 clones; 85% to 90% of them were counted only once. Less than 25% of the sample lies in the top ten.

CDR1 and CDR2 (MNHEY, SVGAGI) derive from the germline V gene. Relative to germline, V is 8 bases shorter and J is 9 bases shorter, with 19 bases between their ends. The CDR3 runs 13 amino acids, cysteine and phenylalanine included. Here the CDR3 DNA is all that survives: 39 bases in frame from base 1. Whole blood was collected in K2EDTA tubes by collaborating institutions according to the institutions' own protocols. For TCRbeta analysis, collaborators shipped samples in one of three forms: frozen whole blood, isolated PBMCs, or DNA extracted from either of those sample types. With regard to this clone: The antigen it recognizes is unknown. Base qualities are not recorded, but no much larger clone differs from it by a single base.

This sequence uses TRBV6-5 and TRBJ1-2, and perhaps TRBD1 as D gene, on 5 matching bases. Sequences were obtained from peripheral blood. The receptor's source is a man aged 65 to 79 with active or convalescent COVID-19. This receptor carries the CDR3 CASAISGDISYTF. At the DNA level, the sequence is TGTGCCAGCGCCATATCGGGGGATATAAGCTACACCTTC.